The 14 T cell receptor beta chains below come from one sample, sequenced in a study of metastatic and nonmetastatic thyroid tumors. From the PCR reads, TCRdb re-called clones with MiXCR. This repertoire shows fewer than 15,000 clones, over 20% found once; its top ten account for approximately 7.7%. All patients reached thyroid surgery having received no treatment beforehand. Sample: tumor tissue. Receptors originate from a female donor with papillary thyroid cancer or a benign thyroid nodule (not recorded which). Some clones in this sample may be carry-over from other donors' samples.

As concerns this clone: One base away lies a much larger clone, so this may be a sequencing read error. CDR3 sequence: CATPRGQIDDEQFF. Written as DNA, the CDR3 is TGTGCCACCCCCCGGGGCCAAATTGACGATGAGCAGTTCTTC. The chain couples TRBV28 to TRBJ2-1; the D call may be TRBD1 or TRBD2 (5 bases each). The germline V gene encodes CDR1 MDHEN and CDR2 SYDVKM. The CDR3 has 14 amino acids. Trimming took 10 bases from V and 8 from J, leaving 21 bases between them. Full variable domain (rest looked up from reference TRBV28 and TRBJ2-1): DVKVTQSSRYLVKRTGEKVFLECVQDMDHENMFWYRQDPGLGLRLIYFSYDVKMKEKGDIPEGYSVSREKKERFSLILESASTNQTSMYLCATPRGQIDDEQFFGPGTRLTVL.

Many counts were recorded for this clone. CDR3 sequence: CASSLYGQGDGYTF. In DNA form, the CDR3 reads TGTGCCAGCAGTTTATACGGACAAGGGGATGGCTACACCTTC. The chain is built from TRBV12-3 or TRBV12-4 and TRBJ1-2, with a tentative D call TRBD1 (5 bases). With 2 bases removed from V and 6 bases from J, the gap between germline ends came to 13 bases. This CDR3 comprises 14 residues.

Worth noting for this clone: This may come from a read error, since a much larger clone is one base off. The chain uses TRBV7-6 and TRBJ1-2; D is unresolved. Trimming pared 10 bases from V and 8 bases from J, leaving 17 bases between. Germline CDR1 is SGHVS and CDR2 is FNYEAQ. This CDR3 has 12 residues. CDR3 bases: TGTGCCACCACCCAGGCTTACTCAGGCTACACCTTC. Translated: CATTQAYSGYTF. The whole variable domain, filled in from reference TRBV7-6 and TRBJ1-2, reads GAGVSQSPRYKVTKRGQDVALRCDPISGHVSLYWYRQALGQGPEFLTYFNYEAQQDKSGLPNDRFSAERPEGSISTLTIQRTEQRDSAMYRCATTQAYSGYTFGSGTRLTVV.

This clone appeared many times. The chain recombines TRBV19 with TRBJ2-5, with TRBD2 identical over 13 bases. CDR1 LNHDA and CDR2 SQIVND come from the germline V gene (reference sequence). The CDR3 has 18 amino acids. With 6 bases clipped from V and 4 bases from J, the junction kept 14 bases outside the gene matches. Here the CDR3 DNA reads TGTGCCAGTAGCCAAGATGAGGGGGGACTAGCGGGACGAGAGACCCAGTACTTC. Protein: CASSQDEGGLAGRETQYF. Based on the CDR3 plus reference TRBV19 and TRBJ2-5, the full variable domain is DGGITQSPKYLFRKEGQNVTLSCEQNLNHDAMYWYRQDPGQGLRLIYYSQIVNDFQKGDIAEGYSVSREKKESFPLTVTSAQKNPTAFYLCASSQDEGGLAGRETQYFGPGTRLLVL.

Concerning this clone itself: In the same sample, other DNA sequences code for this CDR3. The rearrangement links TRBV11-2 to TRBJ2-1, with D possibly being TRBD2 (5 bases). V dropped 4 bases and J dropped 4 bases, with 14 bases sitting between them. Germline V gene data show CDR1 as SGHAT and CDR2 as FQNNGV. CDR3 length: 15 residues. The CDR3, as DNA: TGTGCCAGCAGCTCCCTAGCTGGAGGTTACAATGAGCAGTTCTTC. Translated, it gives CASSSLAGGYNEQFF.

This clone was observed at least ten times. The CDR3: CSARTGTSEETQYF. CDR3 bases: TGCAGTGCTAGAACTGGGACTAGCGAGGAGACCCAGTACTTC. The chain carries TRBV20-1 and TRBJ2-5; 10 bases are shared with TRBD2. The CDR3 extends over 14 amino acids. The V gene's germline CDR1 is DFQATT and CDR2 SNEGSKA (reference sequence). The V segment lost 2 bases and the J segment 5 bases; nucleotides outside the gene matches: 5.

This clone showed up many times. The chain employs TRBV20-1 and TRBJ1-2; D possibly corresponds to TRBD1 (5 bases). Germline V lookup: CDR1 DFQATT, CDR2 SNEGSKA (reference sequence). Between the trimmed V and J ends, which lost 3 bases and 7 bases, there was a span of 12 bases. CDR3 size: 12 residues. CDR3 loop: CSASHGAGGYTF. The CDR3 bases are TGCAGTGCTAGTCACGGGGCGGGTGGCTACACCTTC.

By share of the sample, this clone is medium-sized (0.01 to 0.1%). The V gene is TRBV19, the J gene TRBJ2-7, with TRBD2 matching 10 bases. The CDR3 has 15 residues. V trimming: 5 bases; J trimming: 0 bases; junction bases outside the gene matches: 4. Germline loops: CDR1 LNHDA, CDR2 SQIVND (reference sequence). CDR3 region: CASSVAGGSSYEQYF. The CDR3 nucleotides read TGTGCCAGTAGTGTAGCGGGAGGCAGCTCCTACGAGCAGTACTTC.

This clone has ten or more counts. This chain links TRBV20-1 with TRBJ1-1, with 7 nucleotides matching TRBD1. CDR1 and CDR2 from the germline V gene are DFQATT and SNEGSKA (reference sequence). After removal of 5 bases from V and 6 bases from J, the junction contained 6 bases not matched to a gene. The CDR3 runs 12 residues. The CDR3 DNA follows: TGCAGTGCTTCCCAGGGGGACGCTGAAGCTTTCTTT. Amino acid sequence: CSASQGDAEAFF.

Many counts were recorded for this clone. V and J are TRBV20-1 and TRBJ2-3, with D perhaps given as TRBD1 or TRBD2 (5 bases each). The CDR3 length is 14 residues. Germline loops: CDR1 DFQATT, CDR2 SNEGSKA (reference sequence). V was cut by 3 bases and J by 7 bases, with 17 bases left in between. Here the CDR3 reads CSASYGTRGNTQYF. CDR3 sequence (DNA): TGCAGTGCTAGTTACGGGACCCGAGGCAATACGCAGTATTTT.

By its share, this clone is medium-sized. The genes are TRBV6-5 and TRBJ2-1; TRBD2 might be the D (6 bases). Trimming stripped 2 bases from V and 5 bases from J, with 13 bases between. Germline V gives CDR1 MNHEY, CDR2 SVGAGI. CDR3 length: 15 amino acids. The CDR3 bases are TGTGCCAGCAGTTACGGCGGCGGGACCAACAATGAGCAGTTCTTC. This encodes CASSYGGGTNNEQFF.

With respect to this clone: The junction and the germline gene differ at one end; a read error may be behind it. This sequence joins TRBV6-6 and TRBJ2-1; no definite D call. Looked up from germline, CDR1 is MNHNY and CDR2 is SVGAGI (reference sequence). The CDR3 runs to 17 residues. In DNA, the CDR3 is TGTACCAGCAGTTACTCGCACGGCTCGAGCTCCTACAATGGGCAGTTCTTC. Its translation: CTSSYSHGSSSYNGQFF.

The CDR3 region is CASSPPGAGNYGYTF. In DNA form, the CDR3 reads TGTGCCAGCTCACCACCGGGTGCAGGAAACTATGGCTACACCTTC. This sequence joins TRBV18 and TRBJ1-2, with D hard to call. V shed 0 bases and J shed 2 bases, with 10 bases lying between them. CDR1 KGHSH and CDR2 LQKENI come from the germline V gene. The CDR3 runs 15 residues. The complete variable domain, with remaining parts taken from reference TRBV18 and TRBJ1-2, reads NAGVMQNPRHLVRRRGQEARLRCSPMKGHSHVYWYRQLPEEGLKFMVYLQKENIIDESGMPKERFSAEFPKEGPSILRIQQVVRGDSAAYFCASSPPGAGNYGYTFGSGTRLTVV.

This clone was observed many times. The chain combines TRBV28 with TRBJ1-5; 7 nucleotides line up with TRBD1. The CDR3 has 18 amino acids. CDR1 MDHEN and CDR2 SYDVKM come from the germline V gene. The V segment lost 3 bases and the J segment 0 bases; nucleotides outside the gene matches: 11. Here the CDR3 reads CASSLDRWGYDSNQPQHF. CDR3 in DNA: TGTGCCAGCAGTTTGGACAGGTGGGGATATGATAGCAATCAGCCCCAGCATTTT.